A single sample is the source of the 22 T cell receptor beta chains below, sequenced in a study of shared clonotypes between healthy human individuals. Produced via immunoSEQ multiplex PCR; TCRdb's table is partial and in-frame only. This table holds 2 million to 2.5 million clones, 85% to 95% found once. The sample consisted of naive CD4+ T cells from PBMCs. As to subset: CD45RA+ positively selected. These receptors all come from a young man in good health. Some clones in this sample may be carry-over from other donors' samples.

The chain links TRBV29-1 to TRBJ2-7; TRBD1 aligns across 11 bases. The trim removed 6 bases at V and 7 bases at J, leaving 14 bases unmatched. The germline gives CDR1 SQVTM, CDR2 ANQGSEA. This CDR3 comprises 15 residues. Here the CDR3 reads CSVEPGTGGVGEQYF. In DNA form, the CDR3 reads TGCAGCGTGGAACCCGGGACAGGGGGAGTTGGGGAGCAGTACTTC.

V and J are TRBV5-6 and TRBJ2-1, with 8 bases lining up with TRBD1. CDR3 length equals 15 residues. Germline CDR1 and CDR2: SGHDT and YYEEEE. Trimming cost V 0 bases and J 12 bases; bases outside gene matches: 11. DNA of the CDR3: TGTGCCAGCAGCTTGGGAACAGGGGGGTCCCATGGGCAGTTCTTC. It is translated as CASSLGTGGSHGQFF.

The chain couples TRBV18 to TRBJ1-1; TRBD1 agrees at 9 bases. CDR3 length: 17 amino acids. After removal of 7 bases from V and 7 bases from J, the junction contained 19 bases not matched to a gene. Germline assignment: CDR1 KGHSH and CDR2 LQKENI. CDR3 coding DNA: TGTGCCAGCTTTCCACCGAACGTGAGGGACAGGGTAGGTGAAGCTTTCTTT. Translation: CASFPPNVRDRVGEAFF.

This chain joins TRBV5-6 and TRBJ2-2, with a possible D match to TRBD1 (6 bases). CDR1 is SGHDT, CDR2 YYEEEE, per germline. Trimming shortened V by 2 bases and J by 1 base, and 12 bases separated the two germline ends. This CDR3 is 16 amino acids long. CDR3: CASSFRTALNTGELFF. DNA of the CDR3: TGTGCCAGCAGCTTTAGGACAGCTTTGAACACCGGGGAGCTGTTTTTT.

V usage is TRBV11-2 and J usage is TRBJ2-1, with 9 bases identical to TRBD2. The CDR3 loop spans 19 amino acids. V lost 5 bases, J lost 0 bases, and 14 bases stayed unmatched. Germline lookup yields CDR1 SGHAT and CDR2 FQNNGV. CDR3 sequence: CASSPRFLAGMSSYNEQFF. In DNA, the CDR3 is TGTGCCAGCAGCCCCCGTTTTCTAGCGGGGATGAGCTCCTACAATGAGCAGTTCTTC.

The gene calls are TRBV7-9 and TRBJ1-6; the D is unclear. V was pared by 3 bases and J by 10 bases, with 10 bases between. CDR1 is SEHNR, CDR2 FQNEAQ, per germline (reference sequence). The CDR3 consists of 13 residues. Written as DNA, the CDR3 is TGTGCCAGCAGCTTCGGACTGGACTCACCCCTCCACTTT. Protein sequence: CASSFGLDSPLHF.

This chain links TRBV5-1 with TRBJ1-5; D not resolved. V lost 2 bases and J 5 bases, leaving 8 bases between the germline ends. This CDR3 is 13 amino acids long. CDR1 SGHRS and CDR2 YFSETQ come from the germline V gene. DNA for the CDR3: TGCGCCAGCAGCTTCGCAGAAGATCAGCCCCAGCATTTT. It encodes CASSFAEDQPQHF.

The chain combines TRBV20-1 with TRBJ2-1, with D perhaps matching TRBD1 or TRBD2 (5 bases each). Germline V lookup: CDR1 DFQATT, CDR2 SNEGSKA (reference sequence). With 6 bases removed from V and 13 bases from J, the gap between germline ends came to 16 bases. The CDR3 has 11 residues. CDR3 nucleotides: TGCAGTGCAAGCACCGGGACGAGCCAGTTCTTC. It encodes CSASTGTSQFF.

This clone was recorded once. The chain is built from TRBV6-5 and TRBJ2-1; D remains unclear. V lost 2 bases and J 10 bases, leaving 12 bases between the germline ends. The CDR3 totals 13 residues. Per the germline V gene, CDR1 is MNHEY and CDR2 is SVGAGI. The CDR3 sequence is CASSYPGVGEQFF. The CDR3 DNA reads as TGTGCCAGCAGTTACCCTGGGGTAGGGGAGCAGTTCTTC.

This clone is a singleton in its sample. The rearrangement uses TRBV5-1 and TRBJ2-7, with D unresolved. This CDR3 is 13 amino acids long. Germline CDR1 is SGHRS and CDR2 is YFSETQ. Trimming removed 5 bases from V and 5 bases from J, with 14 bases in between. The DNA of the CDR3 is TGCGCCAGCAGACCTTTAGGACGGGACGAGCAGTACTTC. Amino acids: CASRPLGRDEQYF.

This chain joins TRBV7-6 and TRBJ2-2; TRBD2 might be the D (5 bases). The germline gives CDR1 SGHVS, CDR2 FNYEAQ. This CDR3 comprises 15 residues. Trimming took 3 bases from V and 4 from J, leaving 12 bases between them. Written as DNA, the CDR3 is TGTGCCAGCAGCTTGGAGGAACCGCCCACCGGGGAGCTGTTTTTT. It specifies CASSLEEPPTGELFF.

In its sample, this clone was seen a few times. The CDR3 sequence is CASTDRNTGELFF. The CDR3 DNA is TGTGCCAGTACCGACAGGAACACCGGGGAGCTGTTTTTT. The gene calls are TRBV19 and TRBJ2-2; TRBD1 is a possible D gene (5 bases). Deletions cut 7 bases from V and 1 base from J, with 7 bases between. The V gene's germline CDR1 is LNHDA and CDR2 SQIVND (reference sequence). This CDR3 comprises 13 residues. The whole variable domain, remainder taken from reference TRBV19 and TRBJ2-2, is DGGITQSPKYLFRKEGQNVTLSCEQNLNHDAMYWYRQDPGQGLRLIYYSQIVNDFQKGDIAEGYSVSREKKESFPLTVTSAQKNPTAFYLCASTDRNTGELFFGEGSRLTVL.

The table lists this clone with a count of one. The chain couples TRBV6-1 to TRBJ1-5, with unresolved D. This CDR3 has 14 residues. Germline V gives CDR1 MNHNS, CDR2 SASEGT. V was shortened by 3 bases and J by 0 bases, with 6 bases between the two germline ends. This CDR3 reads CASSDTYSNQPQHF. The CDR3 bases are TGTGCCAGCAGTGATACCTATAGCAATCAGCCCCAGCATTTT.

The CDR3: CASSFTGTSTDTQYF. The CDR3 nucleotides are TGTGCCAGCAGTTTCACAGGTACTAGCACAGATACGCAGTATTTT. This chain joins TRBV27 and TRBJ2-3, with D possibly matching TRBD1 (5 bases). V was cut by 3 bases and J by 0 bases, with 10 bases left in between. The CDR3 runs to 15 residues. Germline-derived CDR1 and CDR2 are MNHEY and SMNVEV (reference sequence).

The rearrangement uses TRBV27 and TRBJ2-7; TRBD1 might be the D (6 bases). The CDR3 has 15 amino acids. The germline V and J ends were trimmed by 3 bases and 3 bases, with 15 bases remaining between them. Per germline, CDR1 MNHEY and CDR2 SMNVEV (reference sequence). CDR3 bases: TGTGCCAGCAGTTTTGGGCGACAGGCCTACTACGAGCAGTACTTC. Amino acids: CASSFGRQAYYEQYF.

CDR3 in amino acids: CASSLGALGEKLFF. The CDR3 coding sequence is TGTGCCAGCAGCTTAGGGGCTCTCGGTGAAAAACTGTTTTTT. The V call is TRBV7-2, the J call TRBJ1-4; D is ambiguous. Germline CDR1 is SGHTA and CDR2 is FQGNSA. There are 14 residues in the CDR3. Trimming took 1 base from V and 7 from J, leaving 10 bases between them.

The chain employs TRBV5-1 and TRBJ1-2; possibly TRBD1 for D (6 bases). The CDR3 consists of 14 residues. Between the trimmed V and J ends, which lost 3 bases and 4 bases, there was a span of 13 bases. Germline V gene lookup returns CDR1 SGHRS and CDR2 YFSETQ. In DNA form, the CDR3 reads TGCGCCAGCAGCTACTCGGGGGCGAGCTATGGCTACACCTTC. This codes for CASSYSGASYGYTF.

V is TRBV28 and J is TRBJ1-2, with 10 bases fitting TRBD1. The CDR3 has 15 amino acids. Germline-derived CDR1 and CDR2 are MDHEN and SYDVKM. V gave up 6 bases and J gave up 4 bases; unmatched junction bases: 8. The CDR3 spells CASSEGTGEAYGYTF. CDR3 sequence (DNA): TGTGCCAGCAGCGAGGGGACAGGGGAGGCCTATGGCTACACCTTC.

The rearrangement joins TRBV7-2 to TRBJ2-1; TRBD2 agrees at 10 bases. V dropped 5 bases and J dropped 4; count of bases not matched to a gene: 5. This CDR3 region has 15 residues. CDR1 is SGHTA, CDR2 FQGNSA, per germline. CDR3 DNA: TGTGCCAGCAGCCGAGAGACTAGCGGGTACAATGAGCAGTTCTTC. Protein: CASSRETSGYNEQFF.

This rearrangement joins TRBV28 to TRBJ2-1; the D gene could be TRBD1 or TRBD2 (5 bases each). V was shortened by 2 bases and J by 4 bases, with 15 bases between the two germline ends. This CDR3 has 16 amino acids. Germline V gives CDR1 MDHEN, CDR2 SYDVKM. The CDR3 DNA reads as TGTGCCAGCAGTTTACTCCAGGGAGCACTATACAATGAGCAGTTCTTC. Translating gives CASSLLQGALYNEQFF. The full variable domain, its missing parts supplied by reference TRBV28 and TRBJ2-1, is DVKVTQSSRYLVKRTGEKVFLECVQDMDHENMFWYRQDPGLGLRLIYFSYDVKMKEKGDIPEGYSVSREKKERFSLILESASTNQTSMYLCASSLLQGALYNEQFFGPGTRLTVL.

The chain is built from TRBV19 and TRBJ2-2, with a tentative D call TRBD1 (6 bases). This CDR3 is built from 14 residues. Germline assignment: CDR1 LNHDA and CDR2 SQIVND (reference sequence). Trimming cost V 6 bases and J 6 bases, with 14 bases left between them. For the CDR3, the DNA is TGTGCCAGTAGGCCGACAGGCGCGGCCGGGGAGCTGTTTTTT. It encodes CASRPTGAAGELFF. The full variable domain, its missing parts supplied by reference TRBV19 and TRBJ2-2, is DGGITQSPKYLFRKEGQNVTLSCEQNLNHDAMYWYRQDPGQGLRLIYYSQIVNDFQKGDIAEGYSVSREKKESFPLTVTSAQKNPTAFYLCASRPTGAAGELFFGEGSRLTVL.

This clone was seen a single time. This rearrangement joins TRBV5-1 to TRBJ1-1; a possible D gene is TRBD1 (6 bases). This CDR3 has 16 residues. Trimming removed 0 bases from V and 3 bases from J, with 15 bases in between. Germline assignment: CDR1 SGHRS and CDR2 YFSETQ. The chain's CDR3 is CASSLVGGLRDTEAFF. The CDR3 DNA follows: TGCGCCAGCAGCTTGGTCGGGGGGCTACGGGACACTGAAGCTTTCTTT.